The source of this TCR beta chain is a study of T cells in localized non-small cell lung cancer. General study points: Of the top 100 tumor clones, median roughly 60 were in adjacent lung, approximately 28 among its top 100.

V lost 4 bases to trimming and J lost 8 bases; unmatched junction nucleotides: 24. From germline, CDR1 is SGHRS and CDR2 YFSETQ. The CDR3 spans 19 residues. TCRdb keeps only in-frame clones here, not all; method: immunoSEQ multiplex PCR. The sample includes around 53,000 clones, about 78% of them seen just once. A remark on this clone: Its antigen is unknown.

This sequence originates from a woman aged 35 to 70 with stage II lung adenocarcinoma. V is TRBV5-1 and J is TRBJ2-1, with 7 bases lining up with TRBD1. The sample consisted of PBMCs, taken before any cancer treatment. DNA for the CDR3: TGCGCCAGCAGCCTTCTAGGACAGGCCGAAGCTCCAGGGGTCGATGAGCAGTTCTTC. This encodes CASSLLGQAEAPGVDEQFF.